The 8 T cell receptor beta chains in this list originate from one sample, sequenced in a study of T cells in Graves' hyperthyroidism and ophthalmopathy. The CDR3 regions of TCR beta were amplified from RNA transcripts. The HTBI primer set was used in a first-round RT-PCR of the TCR CDR3. TCRdb redid the calling of the multiplex PCR reads with MiXCR, one entry per CDR3 protein. This table holds roughly 580,000 distinct CDR3 sequences, more than 11% found once. Source material: blood. All receptors come from a woman in her twenties or thirties with Graves' hyperthyroidism that later progressed to Graves' ophthalmopathy.

This clonotype was counted ten times or more. The rearrangement uses TRBV20-1 and TRBJ1-1; TRBD1 matches at 10 bases. The CDR3 runs 13 residues. V gave up 3 bases and J gave up 11 bases; unmatched junction bases: 9. Germline V lookup: CDR1 DFQATT, CDR2 SNEGSKA (reference sequence). The CDR3 nucleotides are TGCAGTGCTAGTAATGACAGGGGGCTTGGGGCTTTCTTT. As protein: CSASNDRGLGAFF.

V gene TRBV3-1 combines with J gene TRBJ2-2; 8 nucleotides agree with TRBD1. The trim removed 2 bases at V and 6 bases at J, leaving 8 bases unmatched. CDR1 LGHDT and CDR2 YNNKEL come from the germline V gene (reference sequence). The CDR3 loop spans 16 amino acids. The CDR3 protein is CASSQTTGGLAGELFF. CDR3 sequence (DNA): TGTGCCAGCAGCCAAACCACAGGGGGATTGGCCGGGGAGCTGTTTTTT.

This clonotype was counted many times. The chain recombines TRBV19 with TRBJ1-1, with 7 bases aligning to TRBD1. Germline CDR1 reads LNHDA; CDR2 reads SQIVND (reference sequence). Trimming removed 0 bases from V and 7 bases from J; junction bases left unmatched: 5. The CDR3 runs to 14 residues. The CDR3 bases are TGTGCCAGTAGTATAGATGTGGCAGGGGGTGAAGCTTTCTTT. The encoded protein is CASSIDVAGGEAFF.

This clonotype occurred a few times. J is TRBJ1-2 and V is TRBV6-1; TRBD1 is a possible D gene (6 bases). The V and J ends lost 6 bases and 5 bases respectively, with 16 bases between them. The length of the CDR3 is 14 residues. Germline V gene sequence: CDR1 MNHNS, CDR2 SASEGT. This chain's CDR3 is CASRRRQVAYGYTF. In DNA form, the CDR3 reads TGTGCCAGCAGGCGACGACAGGTCGCTTATGGCTACACCTTC.

This clonotype was counted between two and nine times. V usage is TRBV19 and J usage is TRBJ2-2; 9 bases match TRBD1. CDR3 length: 16 residues. J gave up 3 bases and V 1 base, and 3 bases lay outside the gene matches. Germline CDR1 is LNHDA and CDR2 is SQIVND (reference sequence). CDR3 region: CASSIGGTGYTGELFF. For the CDR3, the DNA is TGTGCCAGTAGTATAGGCGGGACAGGGTACACCGGGGAGCTGTTTTTT.

The chain is built from TRBV6-2 or TRBV6-3 and TRBJ1-1; possibly TRBD1 for D (5 bases). The CDR3 runs to 14 residues. Germline assignment: CDR1 MNHEY and CDR2 SVGEGT. V was pared by 6 bases and J by 2 bases, with 13 bases between. The CDR3 protein is CASRPLDRNTEAFF. The CDR3 nucleotides read TGTGCCAGCAGACCTTTAGACAGAAACACTGAAGCTTTCTTT.

In this sample, this clonotype turned up many times. V is TRBV27 and J is TRBJ1-5; D ambiguous. Germline assignment: CDR1 MNHEY and CDR2 SMNVEV (reference sequence). The CDR3 spans 13 residues. V was shortened by 0 bases and J by 7 bases, with 7 bases between the two germline ends. This chain's CDR3 is CASSLSMDQPQHF. The CDR3 DNA is TGTGCCAGCAGTTTATCGATGGACCAGCCCCAGCATTTT.

The V call is TRBV6-1, the J call TRBJ1-2, with D maybe TRBD1 (5 bases). The CDR3 is 14 amino acids. Looked up from germline, CDR1 is MNHNS and CDR2 is SASEGT. V dropped 4 bases and J dropped 2 bases, with 11 bases sitting between them. The CDR3 loop is CASSARQQNYGYTF. The CDR3 DNA reads as TGTGCCAGCAGTGCGAGACAGCAAAACTATGGCTACACCTTC.